This T cell receptor beta chain is from a study of blood T cell repertoires in COVID-19. Turning to the study itself: Whether acute or convalescent, the COVID-19 samples came from the United States, Italy and Spain.

Germline assignment: CDR1 MNHEY and CDR2 SVGAGI. The V and J ends lost 7 bases and 3 bases respectively, with 15 bases between them. The CDR3 covers 14 residues. Clones were read by immunoSEQ multiplex PCR, and TCRdb kept only the in-frame ones, dropping some. The sample lists about 72,000 clones, approximately 88% occurring once. Sequenced material: peripheral blood. This clonotype was sampled from a man between 45 and 60 years old with acute or convalescent COVID-19. This chain joins TRBV6-5 and TRBJ1-2; D possibly corresponds to TRBD1 (6 bases). The CDR3 protein is CASKTGLGDYGYTF. The CDR3 DNA is TGTGCCAGCAAGACAGGTCTGGGGGACTATGGCTACACCTTC.